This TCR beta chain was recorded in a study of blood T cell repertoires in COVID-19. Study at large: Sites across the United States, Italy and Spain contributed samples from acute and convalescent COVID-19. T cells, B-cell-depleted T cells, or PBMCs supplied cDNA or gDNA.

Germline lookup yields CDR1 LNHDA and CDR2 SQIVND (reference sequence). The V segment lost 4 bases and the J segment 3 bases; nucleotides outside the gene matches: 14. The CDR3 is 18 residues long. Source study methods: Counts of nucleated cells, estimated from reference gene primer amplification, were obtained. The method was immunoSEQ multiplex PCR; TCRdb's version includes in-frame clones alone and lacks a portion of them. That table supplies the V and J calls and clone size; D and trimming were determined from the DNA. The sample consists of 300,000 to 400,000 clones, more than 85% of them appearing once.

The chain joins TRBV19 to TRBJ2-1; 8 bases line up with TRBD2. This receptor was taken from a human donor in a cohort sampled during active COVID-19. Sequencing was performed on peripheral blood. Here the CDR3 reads CASSRRAPSGPDYNEQFF. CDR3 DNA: TGTGCCAGTAGTAGGCGAGCCCCTAGCGGGCCCGACTACAATGAGCAGTTCTTC.